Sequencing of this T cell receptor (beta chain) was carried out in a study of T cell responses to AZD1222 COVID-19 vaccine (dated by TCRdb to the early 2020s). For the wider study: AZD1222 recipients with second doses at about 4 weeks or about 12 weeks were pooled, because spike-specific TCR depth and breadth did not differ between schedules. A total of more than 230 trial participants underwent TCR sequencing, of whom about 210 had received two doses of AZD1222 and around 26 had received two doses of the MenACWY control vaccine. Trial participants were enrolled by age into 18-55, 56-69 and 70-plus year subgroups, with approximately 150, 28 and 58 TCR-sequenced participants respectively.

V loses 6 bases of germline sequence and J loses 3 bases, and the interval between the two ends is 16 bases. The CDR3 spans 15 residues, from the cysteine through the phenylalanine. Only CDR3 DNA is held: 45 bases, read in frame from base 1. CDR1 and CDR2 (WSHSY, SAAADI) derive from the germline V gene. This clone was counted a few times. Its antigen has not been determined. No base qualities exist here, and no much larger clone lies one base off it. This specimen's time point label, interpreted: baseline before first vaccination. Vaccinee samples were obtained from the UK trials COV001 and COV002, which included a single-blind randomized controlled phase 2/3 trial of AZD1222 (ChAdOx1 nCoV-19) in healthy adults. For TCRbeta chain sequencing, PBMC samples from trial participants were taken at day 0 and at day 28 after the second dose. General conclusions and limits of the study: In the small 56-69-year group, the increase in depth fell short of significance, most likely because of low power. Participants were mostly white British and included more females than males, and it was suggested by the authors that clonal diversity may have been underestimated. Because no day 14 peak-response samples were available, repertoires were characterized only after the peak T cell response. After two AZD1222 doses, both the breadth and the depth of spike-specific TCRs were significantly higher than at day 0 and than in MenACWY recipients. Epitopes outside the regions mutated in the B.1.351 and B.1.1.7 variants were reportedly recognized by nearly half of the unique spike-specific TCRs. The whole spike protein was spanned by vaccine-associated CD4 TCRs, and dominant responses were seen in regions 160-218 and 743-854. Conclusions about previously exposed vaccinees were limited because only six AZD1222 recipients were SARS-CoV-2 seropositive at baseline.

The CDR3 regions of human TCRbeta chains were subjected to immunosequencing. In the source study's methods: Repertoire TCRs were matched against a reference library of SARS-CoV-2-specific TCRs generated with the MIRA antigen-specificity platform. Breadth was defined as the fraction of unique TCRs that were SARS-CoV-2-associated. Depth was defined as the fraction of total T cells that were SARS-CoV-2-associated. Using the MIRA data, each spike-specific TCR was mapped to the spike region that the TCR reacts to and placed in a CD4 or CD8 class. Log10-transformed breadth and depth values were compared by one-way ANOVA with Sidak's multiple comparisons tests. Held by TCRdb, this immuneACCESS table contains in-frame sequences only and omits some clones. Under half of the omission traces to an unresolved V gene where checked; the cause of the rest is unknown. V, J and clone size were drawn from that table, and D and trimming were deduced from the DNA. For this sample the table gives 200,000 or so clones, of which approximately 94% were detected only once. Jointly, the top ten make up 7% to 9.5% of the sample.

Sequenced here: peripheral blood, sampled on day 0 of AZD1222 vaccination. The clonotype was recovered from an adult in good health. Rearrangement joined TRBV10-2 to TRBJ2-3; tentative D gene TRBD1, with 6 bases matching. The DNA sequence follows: TGCGCCAGCAGCCTCAGGGGCGCCGAGACAGATACGCAGTATTTT. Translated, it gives CASSLRGAETDTQYF.